A single sample gave rise to the 30 T cell receptor beta chains below, sequenced in a study of T-cell reconstitution after alpha-beta-depleted transplantation in children. A TCRbeta library incorporating unique molecular identifiers was prepared. TCRdb re-called the PCR reads with MiXCR, one entry per CDR3 protein. The data show 580,000 or so distinct CDR3 sequences, about 21% seen once. The sequencing here drew on PBMCs, mostly from graft donor cells, taken 360 days after TCRalphabeta/CD19-depleted stem cell transplant. All receptors come from a boy younger than two who had a stem cell transplant for acute myeloid leukemia, so the T cells may come from the graft donor.

The rearrangement uses TRBV12-3 or TRBV12-4 and TRBJ2-1; 8 positions match TRBD2. The length of the CDR3 is 15 residues. The trim removed 6 bases at V and 6 bases at J, leaving 10 bases unmatched. CDR3 residues: CASRPDAGGANEQFF. As DNA, the CDR3 is TGTGCCAGCAGACCCGATGCGGGGGGCGCCAATGAGCAGTTCTTC.

The table lists this clonotype with a few counts. The J gene is TRBJ2-1, the V gene TRBV9; no clear D gene. Trimming stripped 1 base from V and 6 bases from J, with 11 bases between. Germline V gene sequence: CDR1 SGDLS, CDR2 YYNGEE. The CDR3 has 14 amino acids. CDR3 nucleotides: TGTGCCAGCAGCGTAAATTCTGTGCGCAATGAGCAGTTCTTC. It translates to CASSVNSVRNEQFF.

The chain joins TRBV4-2 to TRBJ1-1; D remains ambiguous. Germline-derived CDR1 and CDR2 are LGHNA and YNFKEQ. Trimming stripped 0 bases from V and 4 bases from J, with 12 bases between. The CDR3 is made up of 15 amino acids. The CDR3 is CASSQESPRGTEAFF. CDR3 nucleotide sequence: TGTGCCAGCAGCCAAGAGAGCCCCAGAGGCACTGAAGCTTTCTTT.

The chain joins TRBV30 to TRBJ2-5, with D possibly matching TRBD1 (5 bases). The CDR3 extends over 13 amino acids. The germline gives CDR1 GTSNPN, CDR2 SVGIG (reference sequence). V lost 1 base and J 4 bases, leaving 10 bases between the germline ends. Here the CDR3 reads CAWSEDRGETQYF. CDR3 DNA: TGTGCCTGGAGTGAGGATAGGGGAGAGACCCAGTACTTC.

This clonotype was detected a few times. This rearrangement joins TRBV12-3 or TRBV12-4 to TRBJ2-5; 7 bases map to TRBD1. The CDR3 runs 16 residues. The junction had 8 bases not matched to a gene; V was cut back by 0 bases and J by 4 bases. The CDR3 protein is CASSLAQQGFGETQYF. The CDR3 region has the DNA TGTGCCAGCAGTTTAGCTCAACAGGGGTTCGGAGAGACCCAGTACTTC.

This clonotype was counted at least ten times. The rearrangement uses TRBV12-3 or TRBV12-4 and TRBJ2-2; the match to TRBD1 covers 8 bases. V dropped 8 bases and J dropped 8; count of bases not matched to a gene: 10. The CDR3 has 14 residues. CDR3 region: CASAGQGRLGELFF. The CDR3 nucleotides read TGTGCCAGCGCTGGACAGGGACGGTTAGGGGAGCTGTTTTTT.

In its sample, this clonotype was seen a few times. The rearrangement uses TRBV10-1 and TRBJ2-3; the match to TRBD1 covers 12 bases. J gave up 3 bases and V 4 bases, and 5 bases lay outside the gene matches. Germline V CDR1 and CDR2: WNHNN, SYGVQD (reference sequence). The CDR3 has 16 amino acids. The CDR3 DNA is TGCGCCAGCAGTGTCGGGACAGGGGGCCGAACAGATACGCAGTATTTT. It translates to CASSVGTGGRTDTQYF.

This rearrangement joins TRBV4-1 to TRBJ2-5; TRBD1 matches at 12 bases. Germline values: CDR1 MGHRA, CDR2 YSYEKL. Losses at the gene ends were 3 bases for V and 5 bases for J; bases not matched to a gene: 7. This CDR3 is 16 amino acids long. This chain's CDR3 is CASSQGQGARWETQYF. CDR3 sequence (DNA): TGCGCCAGCAGCCAGGGACAGGGGGCGCGTTGGGAGACCCAGTACTTC.

This clonotype was detected ten times or more. V usage is TRBV6-5 and J usage is TRBJ2-7, with D perhaps matching TRBD1 (6 bases). Germline CDR1 MNHEY, CDR2 SVGAGI. The CDR3 totals 14 residues. With 0 bases removed from V and 3 bases from J, the gap between germline ends came to 9 bases. The CDR3, as DNA: TGTGCCAGCAGTTACTCCCAGGGGAACTACGAGCAGTACTTC. It is translated as CASSYSQGNYEQYF.

Ten or more counts support this clonotype. The chain employs TRBV27 and TRBJ1-1; the D gene is possibly TRBD1 (5 bases). V was pared by 3 bases and J by 1 base, with 9 bases between. Per the germline V gene, CDR1 is MNHEY and CDR2 is SMNVEV (reference sequence). This CDR3 has 14 amino acids. The CDR3: CASSFSDRNTEAFF. CDR3 in DNA: TGTGCCAGCAGTTTCTCTGACAGGAACACTGAAGCTTTCTTT.

The gene calls are TRBV12-3 or TRBV12-4 and TRBJ1-5; unclear D gene. V was clipped by 3 bases and J by 0 bases, with 9 bases between them. The CDR3 consists of 15 residues. The CDR3 sequence is CASSLRAYSNQPQHF. The CDR3 nucleotides read TGTGCCAGCAGTTTGAGGGCATATAGCAATCAGCCCCAGCATTTT.

In its sample, this clonotype was seen a few times. The J gene is TRBJ2-5, the V gene TRBV20-1; TRBD2 is a possible D gene (5 bases). This CDR3 has 14 residues. V was cut by 5 bases and J by 5 bases, with 18 bases left in between. Germline V gives CDR1 DFQATT, CDR2 SNEGSKA (reference sequence). CDR3 in amino acids: CSAPPRGSRETQYF. CDR3 sequence (DNA): TGCAGTGCTCCACCTCGGGGTAGCAGGGAGACCCAGTACTTC.

In this sample, this clonotype turned up many times. The CDR3 nucleotides are TGTGCCACCAGCAGAGGGGGAGTAGCTTCGGATACGCAGTATTTT. Translation gives CATSRGGVASDTQYF. The V gene is TRBV15, the J gene TRBJ2-3, with D perhaps matching TRBD2 (5 bases). In germline, CDR1 is LNHNV, CDR2 YYDKDF (reference sequence). V lost 1 base and J lost 6, with 14 bases in between. This CDR3 has 15 residues.

Of note for this clonotype: A much larger clone sits a single nucleotide away, making a read error possible. The chain combines TRBV2 with TRBJ2-1; D unresolved. The CDR3 contains 11 residues. Trimming took off 8 bases at V and 3 bases at J, with 5 bases between the two ends. Looked up from germline, CDR1 is SNHLY and CDR2 is FYNNEI. The CDR3 loop is CASLYYNEQFF. CDR3 nucleotide sequence: TGTGCCAGCCTTTACTACAATGAGCAGTTCTTC.

This rearrangement joins TRBV13 to TRBJ1-1; D gene ambiguous. The V and J ends lost 1 base and 9 bases respectively, with 9 bases between them. This CDR3 comprises 12 residues. CDR1 PRHDT and CDR2 FYEKMQ come from the germline V gene (reference sequence). In nucleotides, the CDR3 is TGTGCCAGCAGCTTAGAACATCGAAAAGCTTTCTTT. Amino acids: CASSLEHRKAFF.

This clonotype was seen more than once but under ten times. V is TRBV6-1 and J is TRBJ2-7; no clear D. This CDR3 is built from 10 residues. The germline V and J ends were trimmed by 6 bases and 7 bases, with 7 bases remaining between them. Germline lookup yields CDR1 MNHNS and CDR2 SASEGT. The CDR3 DNA reads as TGTGCCAGCAGCCAACGGGAGCAGTACGTC. Its translation is CASSQREQYV.

This clonotype was seen a few times. The chain uses TRBV7-2 and TRBJ2-1; 8 positions match TRBD2. The V gene's germline CDR1 is SGHTA and CDR2 FQGNSA. This CDR3 spans 15 amino acids. The V segment lost 4 bases and the J segment 4 bases; nucleotides outside the gene matches: 6. The chain's CDR3 is CASSSSGGPYNEQFF. Here the CDR3 DNA reads TGTGCCAGCAGCTCCTCGGGGGGGCCTTACAATGAGCAGTTCTTC. The full variable domain, in which reference TRBV7-2 and TRBJ2-1 provide the parts outside the CDR3, is GAGVSQSPSNKVTEKGKDVELRCDPISGHTALYWYRQSLGQGLEFLIYFQGNSAPDKSGLPSDRFSAERTGGSVSTLTIQRTQQEDSAVYLCASSSSGGPYNEQFFGPGTRLTVL.

The rearrangement uses TRBV7-2 and TRBJ2-7, with a possible D match to TRBD1 (8 bases). Germline V gene sequence: CDR1 SGHTA, CDR2 FQGNSA. This CDR3 is built from 14 residues. Between the trimmed V and J ends, which lost 5 bases and 2 bases, there was a span of 13 bases. CDR3 loop: CASSDTGGAYEQYF. CDR3 nucleotide sequence: TGTGCCAGCAGCGACACAGGGGGGGCCTACGAGCAGTACTTC.

This clonotype has at least ten counts. The chain carries TRBV5-1 and TRBJ2-1; the D is unclear. Per the germline V gene, CDR1 is SGHRS and CDR2 is YFSETQ. CDR3 length: 16 residues. V was shortened by 4 bases and J by 0 bases, with 14 bases between the two germline ends. The CDR3 is CASSRGPPSSYNEQFF. CDR3 sequence (DNA): TGCGCCAGCAGCCGAGGACCGCCCAGCTCCTACAATGAGCAGTTCTTC.

This clonotype was seen many times. The chain recombines TRBV4-1 with TRBJ2-1; 10 nucleotides align to TRBD1. CDR3 size: 16 residues. Trimming removed 1 base from V and 7 bases from J; junction bases left unmatched: 7. The germline V gene encodes CDR1 MGHRA and CDR2 YSYEKL. Here the CDR3 DNA reads TGCGCCAGCAGCCAAGTATGGGACAGGGGCGCGAATGAGCAGTTCTTC. It is translated as CASSQVWDRGANEQFF.

This clonotype has ten or more counts. The V call is TRBV10-2, the J call TRBJ2-3; 8 nucleotides align to TRBD2. Trimming removed 3 bases from V and 2 bases from J; junction bases left unmatched: 4. The CDR3 contains 15 residues. Germline assignment: CDR1 WSHSY and CDR2 SAAADI. For the CDR3, the DNA is TGCGCCAGCAGTGATAGCGGGGCCTCCACAGATACGCAGTATTTT. It specifies CASSDSGASTDTQYF.

This clonotype was counted only a few times. The rearrangement links TRBV20-1 to TRBJ1-6; a weak D match, TRBD1 (5 bases). Germline CDR1 DFQATT, CDR2 SNEGSKA (reference sequence). Trimming left V 0 bases short and J 9 bases short, with 18 bases between. The CDR3 consists of 16 residues. CDR3 DNA sequence: TGCAGTGCTAGAGATGACGGGACTCCCCGGGGTTCACCCCTCCACTTT. This gives the protein CSARDDGTPRGSPLHF.

This clonotype was counted at least ten times. V usage is TRBV29-1 and J usage is TRBJ2-5; D is possibly TRBD2 (5 bases). Germline V gene sequence: CDR1 SQVTM, CDR2 ANQGSEA. With 8 bases removed from V and 9 bases from J, the gap between germline ends came to 16 bases. This CDR3 region has 11 residues. The CDR3 DNA reads as TGCAGCCCCCGGACTGGAGTGGCCCAGTACTTC. Protein product: CSPRTGVAQYF. The full variable domain, rest sourced from reference TRBV29-1 and TRBJ2-5, is SAVISQKPSRDICQRGTSLTIQCQVDSQVTMMFWYRQQPGQSLTLIATANQGSEATYESGFVIDKFPISRPNLTFSTLTVSNMSPEDSSIYLCSPRTGVAQYFGPGTRLLVL.

This clonotype has more than one count but fewer than ten. The rearrangement links TRBV5-4 to TRBJ2-6, with 7 bases aligning to TRBD1. CDR1 is SGHNT and CDR2 is YYREEE in the germline V gene (reference sequence). CDR3 length: 19 residues. Unmatched junction bases numbered 12, after V lost 3 bases and J lost 0 bases. In DNA, the CDR3 is TGTGCCAGCAGCTGGCCGAAACAGGGGCCAGACTCTGGGGCCAACGTCCTGACTTTC. Encoded protein: CASSWPKQGPDSGANVLTF. Drawing the rest from reference TRBV5-4 and TRBJ2-6, the complete variable domain is ETGVTQSPTHLIKTRGQQVTLRCSSQSGHNTVSWYQQALGQGPQFIFQYYREEENGRGNFPPRFSGLQFPNYSSELNVNALELDDSALYLCASSWPKQGPDSGANVLTFGAGSRLTVL.

The V gene is TRBV29-1, the J gene TRBJ2-1; TRBD2 aligns across 9 bases. The germline V gene has CDR1 SQVTM and CDR2 ANQGSEA. J lost 4 bases, V lost 6 bases, and 7 bases had no gene match. The CDR3 consists of 14 residues. CDR3 region: CSVTTAGGYNEQFF. DNA of the CDR3: TGCAGCGTGACGACTGCGGGGGGGTACAATGAGCAGTTCTTC.

The CDR3 sequence: CASSELGSWEKLFF. Written as DNA, the CDR3 is TGTGCCAGCAGTGAACTAGGGTCATGGGAAAAACTGTTTTTT. The J gene is TRBJ1-4, the V gene TRBV6-1, with D hard to call. CDR1 MNHNS and CDR2 SASEGT come from the germline V gene. The CDR3 totals 14 residues. Trimming pared 2 bases from V and 8 bases from J, leaving 12 bases between.

The rearrangement links TRBV20-1 to TRBJ2-7; 8 positions agree with TRBD2. Germline loops: CDR1 DFQATT, CDR2 SNEGSKA (reference sequence). The CDR3 totals 16 residues. J gave up 2 bases and V 1 base, and 10 bases lay outside the gene matches. The CDR3 is CSARGASGRSAYEQYF. The CDR3 DNA reads TGCAGTGCTAGAGGAGCTAGCGGGCGGTCCGCCTACGAGCAGTACTTC.

The rearrangement joins TRBV11-2 to TRBJ1-3; D call uncertain. The germline CDR1 and CDR2 sequences are SGHAT and FQNNGV. Trimming shortened V by 0 bases and J by 9 bases, and 18 bases separated the two germline ends. The CDR3 covers 16 residues. CDR3 nucleotides: TGTGCCAGCAGCTTAGATATGTCCTACCGGAAAATCACCATATATTTT. Residues: CASSLDMSYRKITIYF.

CDR3 bases: TGCAGTGCTAGAGATTGGCGGACTAGCGGGGGGTACAGATCCACAGATACGCAGTATTTT. This encodes CSARDWRTSGGYRSTDTQYF. V and J are TRBV20-1 and TRBJ2-3, with TRBD2 matching 14 bases. Looked up from germline, CDR1 is DFQATT and CDR2 is SNEGSKA (reference sequence). The V gene end was trimmed by 0 bases and the J gene end by 2 bases; junction bases not matched to a gene: 13. This CDR3 is 20 amino acids long.

The rearrangement uses TRBV11-3 and TRBJ2-1; a weak D match, TRBD1 (6 bases). The V end lost 2 bases, the J end lost 8 bases, and 10 bases lay between the germline ends. Germline V gives CDR1 SGHNT, CDR2 YENEEA. CDR3 length: 13 amino acids. The CDR3 DNA reads TGTGCCAGCAGCTTAAGGGGGAGTCATGAGCAGTTCTTC. This translates into CASSLRGSHEQFF.